These 26 T cell receptor beta chains were sequenced from one sample in a study of memory CD4+ T cells and cytomegalovirus serostatus. Produced via immunoSEQ multiplex PCR; TCRdb's table is partial and in-frame only. The sample shows about 39,000 clones, around 79% of them seen only once. The sort gate was single viable CD3+CD4+CD8-CD45RO+ cells for memory CD4+ T cells. The sequenced material came from memory CD4+ T cells from blood. These receptors all come from an adult in good health and CMV-seronegative.

This chain uses TRBV27 with TRBJ1-5; perhaps TRBD1 as D (6 bases). The CDR3 loop spans 15 amino acids. Trimming stripped 5 bases from V and 0 bases from J, with 11 bases between. The germline V gene has CDR1 MNHEY and CDR2 SMNVEV (reference sequence). The CDR3 DNA reads TGTGCCAGCAGTCCGACAGGCTATAGCAATCAGCCCCAGCATTTT. It yields the protein CASSPTGYSNQPQHF.

This clone was counted a few times. The chain is built from TRBV4-2 and TRBJ1-4; no clear D. Germline V lookup: CDR1 LGHNA, CDR2 YNFKEQ. The CDR3 extends over 17 amino acids. With 0 bases removed from V and 1 base from J, the gap between germline ends came to 12 bases. The CDR3, as DNA: TGTGCCAGCAGCCAAGATTTGACTAGACTAACTAATGAAAAACTGTTTTTT. Translated: CASSQDLTRLTNEKLFF.

This clone has just a few counts. This chain links TRBV19 with TRBJ2-7, with no clear D. Germline CDR1 and CDR2: LNHDA and SQIVND (reference sequence). CDR3 length: 12 residues. V lost 7 bases and J lost 5, with 12 bases in between. The CDR3 bases are TGTGCCAGTACCACCGACCGAGACGAGCAGTACTTC. Amino acid sequence: CASTTDRDEQYF.

The chain employs TRBV30 and TRBJ1-2; possibly TRBD1 for D (5 bases). CDR1 is GTSNPN and CDR2 is SVGIG in the germline V gene (reference sequence). V lost 2 bases and J lost 8, with 18 bases in between. The CDR3 covers 14 residues. In nucleotides, the CDR3 is TGTGCCTGGAGTTATAGTGGGGGACGTATCGGCTACACCTTC. Protein product: CAWSYSGGRIGYTF.

The table lists this clone with a few counts. J is TRBJ2-5 and V is TRBV29-1, with D perhaps TRBD2 (5 bases). The CDR3 runs to 14 residues. Germline V lookup: CDR1 SQVTM, CDR2 ANQGSEA. V was trimmed by 3 bases and J by 7 bases, leaving 18 bases between them. Here the CDR3 reads CSVESPTGKGTQYF. The CDR3 DNA follows: TGCAGCGTTGAGAGCCCCACGGGGAAAGGGACCCAGTACTTC.

The gene calls are TRBV5-1 and TRBJ2-1, with 10 bases that match TRBD1. Trimming at V came to 3 bases and at J to 7 bases, leaving 13 bases not matched to a gene. Germline values: CDR1 SGHRS, CDR2 YFSETQ. The CDR3 runs 17 residues. CDR3 amino acids: CASSYGRDRGNLNEQFF. In nucleotides, the CDR3 is TGCGCCAGCAGCTACGGGAGGGACAGGGGTAATCTTAATGAGCAGTTCTTC.

The V call is TRBV7-2, the J call TRBJ1-1; D is ambiguous. The CDR3 is 11 residues long. V lost 5 bases, J lost 0 bases, and 1 base lay in between. The germline gives CDR1 SGHTA, CDR2 FQGNSA. This CDR3 is CASSLNTEAFF. CDR3 nucleotides: TGTGCCAGCAGCCTGAACACTGAAGCTTTCTTT.

This clone came up a few times. The V gene is TRBV5-6, the J gene TRBJ2-5, with a tentative D call TRBD1 (6 bases). With 4 bases removed from V and 6 bases from J, the gap between germline ends came to 19 bases. This CDR3 contains 15 residues. In germline, CDR1 is SGHDT, CDR2 YYEEEE. CDR3 in amino acids: CASSLVQGSTQTQYF. CDR3 DNA sequence: TGTGCCAGCAGCCTAGTACAGGGAAGCACCCAGACCCAGTACTTC.

As for this clone: Within the sample, other DNA sequences also encode this same CDR3. For the CDR3, the DNA is TGCGCCAGCAGCAGTAATTCCTACGAGCAGTACTTC. Amino acid sequence: CASSSNSYEQYF. V usage is TRBV5-1 and J usage is TRBJ2-7; D uncertain. Per the germline V gene, CDR1 is SGHRS and CDR2 is YFSETQ. Deletions cut 4 bases from V and 1 base from J, with 6 bases between. The CDR3 contains 12 residues.

The chain links TRBV20-1 to TRBJ1-6, with TRBD1 matching over 7 bases. The CDR3 contains 11 residues. The germline CDR1 and CDR2 sequences are DFQATT and SNEGSKA (reference sequence). The CDR3 sequence: CSTGVRSPLHF. As DNA, the CDR3 is TGCAGCACAGGGGTTCGGTCACCCCTCCACTTT.

The gene calls are TRBV2 and TRBJ2-6; D is ambiguous. Germline values: CDR1 SNHLY, CDR2 FYNNEI. V shed 8 bases and J shed 0 bases, with 5 bases lying between them. This CDR3 has 13 amino acids. CDR3 sequence: CASYLSGANVLTF. CDR3 DNA: TGTGCCAGCTACCTCTCTGGGGCCAACGTCCTGACTTTC.

CDR3 loop: CASSAQGTAEAFF. CDR3 DNA: TGTGCCAGCTCAGCACAGGGGACGGCTGAAGCTTTCTTT. The rearrangement uses TRBV18 and TRBJ1-1; 7 bases match TRBD1. The CDR3 totals 13 residues. The V and J ends lost 5 bases and 6 bases, in that order; junction bases with no gene match: 6. Per germline, CDR1 KGHSH and CDR2 LQKENI.

This clone was recorded only once. CDR3 loop: CASSQKSGVGANVLTF. In DNA, the CDR3 is TGTGCCAGCAGCCAAAAGTCAGGGGTCGGGGCCAACGTCCTGACTTTC. The rearrangement joins TRBV14 to TRBJ2-6; tentatively, D is TRBD1 (6 bases). CDR1 is SGHDN, CDR2 FVKESK, per germline. CDR3 size: 16 residues. The V gene lost 2 bases and the J gene lost 4 bases, with 12 bases spanning the gap. The full variable domain, rest sourced from reference TRBV14 and TRBJ2-6, is EAGVTQFPSHSVIEKGQTVTLRCDPISGHDNLYWYRRVMGKEIKFLLHFVKESKQDESGMPNNRFLAERTGGTYSTLKVQPAELEDSGVYFCASSQKSGVGANVLTFGAGSRLTVL.

This clone was recorded once. The chain uses TRBV10-2 and TRBJ1-1; D not certain. The CDR3 sequence is 16 residues long. CDR1 is WSHSY and CDR2 is SAAADI in the germline V gene. Trimming took 3 bases from V and 1 from J, leaving 15 bases between them. The CDR3 loop reads CASSDEYATSNTEAFF. CDR3 bases: TGCGCCAGCAGTGATGAATACGCTACCTCGAACACTGAAGCTTTCTTT.

The J gene is TRBJ1-1, the V gene TRBV27, with D possibly TRBD1 on 5 matching bases. Germline V gene sequence: CDR1 MNHEY, CDR2 SMNVEV (reference sequence). The CDR3 spans 15 residues. V lost 3 bases to trimming and J lost 0 bases, with 11 bases between them. CDR3 in DNA: TGTGCCAGCAGTTTTTTGGGGGGTATGAACACTGAAGCTTTCTTT. This sequence encodes CASSFLGGMNTEAFF.

V usage is TRBV6-1 and J usage is TRBJ2-2; TRBD2 matches 12 bases. The CDR3 is 15 amino acids. From germline, CDR1 is MNHNS and CDR2 SASEGT. V gave up 6 bases and J gave up 7 bases; unmatched junction bases: 6. CDR3 in DNA: TGTGCCAGCAGGTCTAGCGGGGGGGTAGGCGGGGAGCTGTTTTTT. Its translation is CASRSSGGVGGELFF.

This clone was counted a single time. The chain uses TRBV19 and TRBJ1-1; 8 positions match TRBD1. Trimming cost V 7 bases and J 0 bases; bases outside gene matches: 10. CDR1 is LNHDA and CDR2 is SQIVND in the germline V gene (reference sequence). The CDR3 totals 16 residues. Here the CDR3 reads CASTRTDREVNTEAFF. The CDR3, as DNA: TGTGCCAGTACCCGAACGGACAGGGAAGTGAACACTGAAGCTTTCTTT.

This clone was observed once. The V gene is TRBV30, the J gene TRBJ1-2, with a tentative D call TRBD1 (5 bases). Trimming stripped 3 bases from V and 2 bases from J, with 7 bases between. Looked up from germline, CDR1 is GTSNPN and CDR2 is SVGIG (reference sequence). The CDR3 contains 12 residues. CDR3 in amino acids: CAWRQDNYGYTF. The CDR3 DNA follows: TGTGCCTGGAGACAGGACAACTATGGCTACACCTTC. The full variable domain, its missing parts supplied by reference TRBV30 and TRBJ1-2, is SQTIHQWPATLVQPVGSPLSLECTVEGTSNPNLYWYRQAAGRGLQLLFYSVGIGQISSEVPQNLSASRPQDRQFILSSKKLLLSDSGFYLCAWRQDNYGYTFGSGTRLTVV.

The chain recombines TRBV15 with TRBJ2-5; D not certain. Germline V lookup: CDR1 LNHNV, CDR2 YYDKDF (reference sequence). V lost 1 base and J lost 1, with 10 bases in between. CDR3 length: 15 amino acids. DNA of the CDR3: TGTGCCACCAGCAGAGTACCTGGACCCCAAGAGACCCAGTACTTC. Translated: CATSRVPGPQETQYF. The full variable domain, rest sourced from reference TRBV15 and TRBJ2-5, is DAMVIQNPRYQVTQFGKPVTLSCSQTLNHNVMYWYQQKSSQAPKLLFHYYDKDFNNEADTPDNFQSRRPNTSFCFLDIRSPGLGDTAMYLCATSRVPGPQETQYFGPGTRLLVL.

This rearrangement joins TRBV5-1 to TRBJ2-6; 10 positions match TRBD1. After removal of 4 bases from V and 4 bases from J, the junction contained 8 bases not matched to a gene. The CDR3 has 17 amino acids. The germline gives CDR1 SGHRS, CDR2 YFSETQ. The CDR3 sequence is CASSLSGTGDGANVLTF. The CDR3 DNA sequence: TGCGCCAGCAGCCTGTCCGGGACAGGGGACGGGGCCAACGTCCTGACTTTC.

The chain uses TRBV7-8 and TRBJ1-5; no reliable D call. The CDR3 length is 13 residues. CDR1 is SGHVS, CDR2 FQNEAQ, per germline. The V gene lost 3 bases and the J gene lost 4 bases, with 7 bases spanning the gap. The CDR3 DNA reads as TGTGCCAGCAGCTTTGATAGGAATCAGCCCCAGCATTTT. Protein product: CASSFDRNQPQHF. Supplemented by reference TRBV7-8 and TRBJ1-5, the full variable domain reads GAGVSQSPRYKVAKRGQDVALRCDPISGHVSLFWYQQALGQGPEFLTYFQNEAQLDKSGLPSDRFFAERPEGSVSTLKIQRTQQEDSAVYLCASSFDRNQPQHFGDGTRLSIL.

The chain has TRBV2 and TRBJ1-1; TRBD1 agrees at 9 bases. CDR1 and CDR2 from the germline V gene are SNHLY and FYNNEI. V dropped 6 bases and J dropped 0; count of bases not matched to a gene: 2. The CDR3 runs 14 residues. The CDR3 reads CASRRTGVNTEAFF. The CDR3 DNA reads TGTGCCAGCAGGCGGACAGGGGTGAACACTGAAGCTTTCTTT.

The rearrangement uses TRBV6-1 and TRBJ1-5, with TRBD1 matching 9 bases. Germline CDR1 and CDR2: MNHNS and SASEGT. The CDR3 runs to 14 residues. V was clipped by 5 bases and J by 6 bases; unmatched bases: 5. CDR3 coding DNA: TGTGCCAGCAGTCACAGGGGGCAAGGTCAGCCCCAGCATTTT. Its protein is CASSHRGQGQPQHF.

The chain combines TRBV2 with TRBJ1-4; a possible D gene is TRBD1 (5 bases). Trimming took 4 bases from V and 4 from J, leaving 10 bases between them. This CDR3 is 14 amino acids long. From germline, CDR1 is SNHLY and CDR2 FYNNEI. CDR3 DNA: TGTGCCAGCAGTGCAGGGATAAATAATGAAAAACTGTTTTTT. This encodes CASSAGINNEKLFF.

The chain joins TRBV19 to TRBJ1-1; D ambiguous. Between the trimmed V and J ends, which lost 7 bases and 1 base, there was a span of 16 bases. Germline values: CDR1 LNHDA, CDR2 SQIVND (reference sequence). This CDR3 is 15 amino acids long. The CDR3 loop is CASKARGNENTEAFF. The CDR3 DNA sequence: TGTGCCAGTAAAGCGCGAGGCAATGAGAACACTGAAGCTTTCTTT. Supplemented by reference TRBV19 and TRBJ1-1, the full variable domain reads DGGITQSPKYLFRKEGQNVTLSCEQNLNHDAMYWYRQDPGQGLRLIYYSQIVNDFQKGDIAEGYSVSREKKESFPLTVTSAQKNPTAFYLCASKARGNENTEAFFGQGTRLTVV.

The rearrangement joins TRBV7-6 to TRBJ2-5, with TRBD1 as a possible D gene (5 bases). The germline V gene encodes CDR1 SGHVS and CDR2 FNYEAQ. The CDR3 has 13 residues. Trimming removed 6 bases from V and 5 bases from J, with 13 bases in between. Here the CDR3 DNA reads TGTGCCAGCAGTCCAGGGCTCGGGGAGACCCAGTACTTC. The encoded protein is CASSPGLGETQYF.